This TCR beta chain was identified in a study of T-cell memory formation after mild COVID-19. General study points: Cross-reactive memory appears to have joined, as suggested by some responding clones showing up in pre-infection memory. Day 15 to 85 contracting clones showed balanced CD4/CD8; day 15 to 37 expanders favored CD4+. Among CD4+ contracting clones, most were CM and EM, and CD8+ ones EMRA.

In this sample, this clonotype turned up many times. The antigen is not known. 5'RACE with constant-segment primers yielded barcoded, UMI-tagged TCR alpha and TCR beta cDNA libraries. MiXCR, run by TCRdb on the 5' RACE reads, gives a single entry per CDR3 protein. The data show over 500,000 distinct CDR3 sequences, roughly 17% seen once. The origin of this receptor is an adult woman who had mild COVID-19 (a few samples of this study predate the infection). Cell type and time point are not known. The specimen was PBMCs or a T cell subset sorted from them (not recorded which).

CDR3 region: CASSWMGGPAPDTQYF. The CDR3 nucleotides read TGTGCCAGCAGCTGGATGGGGGGCCCGGCCCCAGATACGCAGTATTTT. The chain employs TRBV13 and TRBJ2-3; tentatively, D is TRBD1 or TRBD2 (6 bases each). Germline V gene lookup returns CDR1 PRHDT and CDR2 FYEKMQ (reference sequence). The V end was cut by 4 bases, the J end by 4 bases, with 18 bases between. This CDR3 spans 16 amino acids.